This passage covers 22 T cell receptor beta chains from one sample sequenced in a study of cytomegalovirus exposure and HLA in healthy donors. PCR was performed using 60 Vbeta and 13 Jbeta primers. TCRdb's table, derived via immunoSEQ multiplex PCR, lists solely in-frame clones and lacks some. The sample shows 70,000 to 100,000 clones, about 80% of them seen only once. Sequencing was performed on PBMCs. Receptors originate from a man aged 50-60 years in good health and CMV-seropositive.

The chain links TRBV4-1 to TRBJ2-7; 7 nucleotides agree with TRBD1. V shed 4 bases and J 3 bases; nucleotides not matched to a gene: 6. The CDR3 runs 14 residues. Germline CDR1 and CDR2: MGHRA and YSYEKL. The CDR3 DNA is TGCGCCAGCAGCCTCGCGACAGGGATCTACGAGCAGTACTTC. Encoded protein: CASSLATGIYEQYF.

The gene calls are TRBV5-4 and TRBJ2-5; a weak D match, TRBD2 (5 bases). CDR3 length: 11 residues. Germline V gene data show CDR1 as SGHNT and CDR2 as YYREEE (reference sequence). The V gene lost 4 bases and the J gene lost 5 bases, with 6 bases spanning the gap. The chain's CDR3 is CASSRGETQYF. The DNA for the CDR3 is TGTGCCAGCAGCCGCGGGGAGACCCAGTACTTC. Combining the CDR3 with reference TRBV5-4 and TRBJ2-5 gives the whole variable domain ETGVTQSPTHLIKTRGQQVTLRCSSQSGHNTVSWYQQALGQGPQFIFQYYREEENGRGNFPPRFSGLQFPNYSSELNVNALELDDSALYLCASSRGETQYFGPGTRLLVL.

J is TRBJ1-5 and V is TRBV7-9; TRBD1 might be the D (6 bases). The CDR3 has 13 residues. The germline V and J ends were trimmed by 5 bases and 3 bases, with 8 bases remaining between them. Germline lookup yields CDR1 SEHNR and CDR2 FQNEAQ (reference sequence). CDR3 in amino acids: CASSGDNNQPQHF. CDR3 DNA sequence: TGTGCCAGCAGCGGGGACAACAATCAGCCCCAGCATTTT.

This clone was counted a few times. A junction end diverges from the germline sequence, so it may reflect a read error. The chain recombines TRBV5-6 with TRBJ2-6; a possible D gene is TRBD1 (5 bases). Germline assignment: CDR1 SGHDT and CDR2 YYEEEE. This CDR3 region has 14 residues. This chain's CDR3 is CASRDISGANGLTF. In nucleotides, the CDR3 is TGTGCCAGCAGGGACATCTCTGGGGCCAACGGCCTGACTTTC.

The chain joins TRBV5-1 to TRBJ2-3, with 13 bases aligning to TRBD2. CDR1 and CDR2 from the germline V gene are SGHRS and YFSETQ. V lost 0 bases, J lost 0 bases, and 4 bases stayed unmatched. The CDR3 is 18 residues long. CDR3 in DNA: TGCGCCAGCAGCTTGGGACTAGCGGGGGGTACTAGCACAGATACGCAGTATTTT. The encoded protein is CASSLGLAGGTSTDTQYF.

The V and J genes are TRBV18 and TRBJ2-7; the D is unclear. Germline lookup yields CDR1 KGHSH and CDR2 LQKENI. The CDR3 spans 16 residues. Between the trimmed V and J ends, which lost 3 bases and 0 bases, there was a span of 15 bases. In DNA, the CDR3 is TGTGCCAGCTCACCCTACCTAGACCTAAGCTCCTACGAGCAGTACTTC. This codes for CASSPYLDLSSYEQYF.

CDR3 in amino acids: CATSRDFGTTYGYTF. For the CDR3, the DNA is TGTGCCACCAGCAGAGATTTCGGGACAACATATGGCTACACCTTC. The gene calls are TRBV15 and TRBJ1-2; D possibly corresponds to TRBD1 (6 bases). Trimming removed 0 bases at V and 5 bases at J, with 13 bases between. CDR1 LNHNV and CDR2 YYDKDF come from the germline V gene (reference sequence). The CDR3 extends over 15 amino acids.

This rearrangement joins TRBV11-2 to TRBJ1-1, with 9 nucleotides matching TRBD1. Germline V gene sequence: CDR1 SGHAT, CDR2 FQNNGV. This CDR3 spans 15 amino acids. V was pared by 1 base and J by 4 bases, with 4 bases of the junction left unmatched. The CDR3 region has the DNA TGTGCCAGCAGCTTAGGCACGACAGGGGGCACTGAAGCTTTCTTT. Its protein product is CASSLGTTGGTEAFF.

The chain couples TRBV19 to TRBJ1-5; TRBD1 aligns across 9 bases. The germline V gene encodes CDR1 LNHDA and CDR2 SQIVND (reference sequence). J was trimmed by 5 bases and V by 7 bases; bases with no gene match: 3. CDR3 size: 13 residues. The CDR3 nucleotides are TGTGCCAGTAAGGGACAGGGCGATCAGCCCCAGCATTTT. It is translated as CASKGQGDQPQHF. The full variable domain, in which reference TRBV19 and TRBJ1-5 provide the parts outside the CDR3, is DGGITQSPKYLFRKEGQNVTLSCEQNLNHDAMYWYRQDPGQGLRLIYYSQIVNDFQKGDIAEGYSVSREKKESFPLTVTSAQKNPTAFYLCASKGQGDQPQHFGDGTRLSIL.

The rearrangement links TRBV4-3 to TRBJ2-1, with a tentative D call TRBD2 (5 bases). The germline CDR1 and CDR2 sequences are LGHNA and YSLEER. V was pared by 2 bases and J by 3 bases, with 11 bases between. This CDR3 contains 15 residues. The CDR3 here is CASSQSRRGYNEQFF. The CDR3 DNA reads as TGCGCCAGCAGCCAATCGCGTCGGGGCTACAATGAGCAGTTCTTC.

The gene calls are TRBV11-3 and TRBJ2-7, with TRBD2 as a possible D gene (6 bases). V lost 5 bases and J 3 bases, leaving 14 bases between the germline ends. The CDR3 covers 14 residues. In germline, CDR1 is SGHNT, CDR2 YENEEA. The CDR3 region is CASSLSGDLYEQYF. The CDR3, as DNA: TGTGCCAGCAGCCTTAGCGGAGACCTCTACGAGCAGTACTTC.

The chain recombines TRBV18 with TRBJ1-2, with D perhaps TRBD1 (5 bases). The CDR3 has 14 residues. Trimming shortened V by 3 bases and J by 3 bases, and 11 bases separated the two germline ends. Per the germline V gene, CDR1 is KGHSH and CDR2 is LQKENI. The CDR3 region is CASSPTELDYGYTF. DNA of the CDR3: TGTGCCAGCTCACCGACAGAACTCGACTATGGCTACACCTTC.

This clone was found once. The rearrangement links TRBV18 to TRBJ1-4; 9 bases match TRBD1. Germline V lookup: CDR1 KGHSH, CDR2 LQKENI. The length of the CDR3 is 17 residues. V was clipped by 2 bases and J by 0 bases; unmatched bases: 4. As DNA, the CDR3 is TGTGCCAGCTCACCAGGACAGGGGACCACAACTAATGAAAAACTGTTTTTT. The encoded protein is CASSPGQGTTTNEKLFF.

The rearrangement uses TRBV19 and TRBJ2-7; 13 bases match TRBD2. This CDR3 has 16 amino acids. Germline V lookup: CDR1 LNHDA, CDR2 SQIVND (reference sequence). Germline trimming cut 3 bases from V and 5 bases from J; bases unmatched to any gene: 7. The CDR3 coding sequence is TGTGCCAGTAGTATGGGGACTAGCGGGACTCTGAACGAGCAGTACTTC. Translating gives CASSMGTSGTLNEQYF.

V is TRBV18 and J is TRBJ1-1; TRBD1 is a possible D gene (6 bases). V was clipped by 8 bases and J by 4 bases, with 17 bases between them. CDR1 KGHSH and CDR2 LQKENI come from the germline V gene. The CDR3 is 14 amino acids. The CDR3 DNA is TGTGCCAGCCAACCATCCACAGGGTTCACTGAAGCTTTCTTT. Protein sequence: CASQPSTGFTEAFF.

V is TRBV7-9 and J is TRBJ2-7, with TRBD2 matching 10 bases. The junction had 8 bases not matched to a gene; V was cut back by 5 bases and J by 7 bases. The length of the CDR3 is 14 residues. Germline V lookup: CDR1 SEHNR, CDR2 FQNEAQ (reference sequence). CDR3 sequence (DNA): TGTGCCAGCAGCCCCAGCGGGAGGGGGGGAGAGCAGTACTTC. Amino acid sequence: CASSPSGRGGEQYF.

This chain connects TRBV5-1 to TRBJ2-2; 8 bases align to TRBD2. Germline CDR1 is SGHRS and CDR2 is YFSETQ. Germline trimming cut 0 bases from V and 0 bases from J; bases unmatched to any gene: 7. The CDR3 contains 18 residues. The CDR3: CASSLDPFSGANTGELFF. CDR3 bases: TGCGCCAGCAGCTTGGACCCGTTTAGCGGGGCGAACACCGGGGAGCTGTTTTTT.

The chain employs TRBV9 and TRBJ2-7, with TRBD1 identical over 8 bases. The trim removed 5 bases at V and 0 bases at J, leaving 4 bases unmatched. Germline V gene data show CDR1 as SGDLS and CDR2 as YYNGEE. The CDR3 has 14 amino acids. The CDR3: CASSRQGSSYEQYF. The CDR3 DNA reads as TGTGCCAGCAGTAGACAGGGGAGCTCCTACGAGCAGTACTTC.

The CDR3 region has the DNA TGTGCCAGCAGTTTTACAGACAACAATCAGCCCCAGCATTTT. Translating it yields CASSFTDNNQPQHF. The chain links TRBV6-1 to TRBJ1-5; D unclear. Germline V gene data show CDR1 as MNHNS and CDR2 as SASEGT. The CDR3 spans 14 residues. Trimming removed 5 bases from V and 3 bases from J, with 11 bases in between.

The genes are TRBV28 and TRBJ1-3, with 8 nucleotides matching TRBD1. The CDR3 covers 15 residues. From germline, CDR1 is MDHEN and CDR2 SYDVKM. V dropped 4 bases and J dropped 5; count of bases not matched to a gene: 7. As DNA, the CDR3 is TGTGCCAGCAGTTGGATGGACAGGGATAGAAACACCATATATTTT. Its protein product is CASSWMDRDRNTIYF.

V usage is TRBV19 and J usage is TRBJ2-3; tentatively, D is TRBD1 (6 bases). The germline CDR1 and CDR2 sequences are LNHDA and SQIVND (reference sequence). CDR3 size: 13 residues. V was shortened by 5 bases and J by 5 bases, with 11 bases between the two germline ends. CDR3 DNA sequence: TGTGCCAGTAGTCCAGGGGAGATAGATACGCAGTATTTT. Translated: CASSPGEIDTQYF. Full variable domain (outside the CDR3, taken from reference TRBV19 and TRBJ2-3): DGGITQSPKYLFRKEGQNVTLSCEQNLNHDAMYWYRQDPGQGLRLIYYSQIVNDFQKGDIAEGYSVSREKKESFPLTVTSAQKNPTAFYLCASSPGEIDTQYFGPGTRLTVL.

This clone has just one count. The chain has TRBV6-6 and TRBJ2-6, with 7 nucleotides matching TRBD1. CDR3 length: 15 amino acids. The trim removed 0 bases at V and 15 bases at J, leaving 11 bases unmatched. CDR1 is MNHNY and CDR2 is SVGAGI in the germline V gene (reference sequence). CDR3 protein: CASSYSELGTDGLTF. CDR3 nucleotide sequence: TGTGCCAGCAGTTACTCGGAACTAGGGACAGACGGCCTGACTTTC.